These T cell receptor beta chains were read from a single sample in a study of cytomegalovirus exposure and HLA in healthy donors. Clones were read by immunoSEQ multiplex PCR, and TCRdb kept only the in-frame ones, dropping some. The repertoire holds some 150,000 clones, with 87% as singletons. Source material: PBMCs. Source of these receptors: a woman in her thirties in good health and CMV-seronegative. Each CDR3 is given without its conserved first and last residue.

cdr3_length j_call v_call cdr3_aa
16 TRBJ2-3 TRBV10-3 AISESIVTGHRTDTQY
11 TRBJ2-7 TRBV19 ASMGKTRYEQY
14 TRBJ1-5 TRBV19 ASSILRAGLNQPQH
11 TRBJ2-1 TRBV7-9 ASSLGAGFGQF
13 TRBJ2-3 TRBV27 ASSKTVLSTDTQY
13 TRBJ1-5 TRBV27 ASSSDRDRNQPQH
13 TRBJ1-2 TRBV29-1 SVEGSGGRTYGYT
15 TRBJ2-2 TRBV14 ASSQYGGTGITGELF
13 TRBJ1-5 TRBV6-5 ASSYGQGAFQPQH
9 TRBJ1-6 TRBV7-9 ASSFDRTLH
13 TRBJ1-5 TRBV28 ASRLRDRPDQPQH
13 TRBJ2-2 TRBV28 ASRYRGLGTGELF
11 . TRBV18 ASSPGSSYEQY
11 TRBJ2-3 TRBV6-6 ASRDIVGDTQY
14 TRBJ2-5 TRBV10-1 ASSDGSSGGQETQY
12 TRBJ2-5 TRBV6-1 ASSVNRGQETQY
12 TRBJ2-5 TRBV7-9 ASSLGDTQETQY
15 TRBJ1-2 TRBV13 ASSLGVQGANNYGYT
12 TRBJ2-1 TRBV19 ASAPGQGAYEQF
13 TRBJ2-3 TRBV5-1 ASSLEQGNTDTQY
14 TRBJ2-3 TRBV5-1 ASSLVGLAVTDTQY
15 TRBJ1-3 TRBV5-1 ASSHTGQGASGNTIY
12 TRBJ2-7 TRBV2 ASSEKQLSYEQY
12 . TRBV15 ATSRDLGVNEQY
10 TRBJ2-7 TRBV27 ASSGSAYEQY
10 TRBJ2-3 TRBV27 ASSPSGDTQY
15 TRBJ2-6 TRBV28 ASSSGTPYSGANVLT
11 TRBJ2-3 TRBV29-1 SARGGSTDTQY
13 TRBJ2-7 TRBV7-6 ASSSLAGVSYEQY
10 TRBJ2-7 TRBV7-9 ASSLELYEQY
12 TRBJ1-4 TRBV7-9 ASSSDRTNEKLF
12 TRBJ2-5 TRBV7-2 ASSADRGAETQY
12 TRBJ1-3 TRBV18 ASSRDTSGNTIY
15 TRBJ2-1 TRBV4-3 ASSQDGGSGGHNEQF
11 TRBJ1-3 TRBV5-6 ASSLLQPNTIY
11 TRBJ1-6 TRBV5-1 ASSLLADSPLH
12 TRBJ2-7 TRBV19 ASSSFDNRYEQY
11 TRBJ2-1 TRBV6-1 ASSEYGGYEQF
14 TRBJ1-1 TRBV5-1 ASSIGGKGMNTEAF
16 TRBJ2-5 TRBV7-6 ASSSYHLAGGYQETQY
11 TRBJ1-2 TRBV27 ASRAGHNYGYT
14 TRBJ2-7 TRBV10-3 AISESTGSYGYEQY
12 TRBJ2-3 TRBV10-3 AISESEGLDTQY
11 TRBJ2-1 TRBV30 AWSDRLFNEQF
16 TRBJ2-2 TRBV18 ASSAVSSGTGNTGELF
16 TRBJ1-2 TRBV4-2 ASSHSTTGGLINYGYT
11 TRBJ1-1 TRBV2 ASSPTLNTEAF
14 TRBJ2-4 TRBV28 ASTGGGLLAKNIQY
12 TRBJ2-7 TRBV2 ASKWRQGTYEQY
12 TRBJ2-7 TRBV19 ASSSAGVAYEQY
11 TRBJ2-1 TRBV6-1 ATRTSGGNEQF
17 TRBJ2-3 TRBV2 ASSVSRLAGVGSTDTQY